The T cell receptor (beta chain) described here comes from a study of T-cell memory formation after mild COVID-19. Study summary: Among the donors, TCR clusters were largely specific to each donor. Study results and limitations: Among contracting clones, CD4+ were mainly CM/EM and CD8+ enriched in EMRA. A second wave expanding day 15 to 37 was CD4+-biased; contracting clones were balanced.

With constant-segment primers, 5'RACE yielded cDNA libraries of TCR alpha and TCR beta that carried sample barcodes and UMIs. From the 5' RACE reads, TCRdb called clonotypes with MiXCR, one entry per CDR3 protein. The sample includes more than 250,000 distinct CDR3 sequences, around 15% of them seen just once. Trimming pared 3 bases from V and 0 bases from J, leaving 6 bases between. There are 14 residues in the CDR3. Germline V gene sequence: CDR1 DFQATT, CDR2 SNEGSKA (reference sequence). A note on this clonotype: Its antigen is unknown.

V gene TRBV20-1 combines with J gene TRBJ2-6; TRBD1 is a possible D gene (5 bases). The TCR originated in a man between 18 and 29 years old who had mild COVID-19 (a few samples of this study predate the infection). Cell type and time point are not known. Sequenced sample: PBMCs or a T cell subset sorted from them (not recorded which). The CDR3 DNA follows: TGCAGTGCTAGTGACAGCTCTGGGGCCAACGTCCTGACTTTC. Its protein is CSASDSSGANVLTF.